The TCR beta chain described here comes from a study of blood T cell repertoires in COVID-19 (TCRdb year 2020). At the level of the whole study: Collaborator samples came from the United States, Italy and Spain and covered acute and convalescent phases of COVID-19. The material from the prospective study consisted of cDNA or gDNA derived from T cells, B-cell-depleted T cells, or PBMCs. The dataset comprised deeply sampled blood TCRbeta repertoires from subjects exposed to, actively infected with, or recovered from COVID-19. The repertoires were released in a freely available public database meant as a resource for research on the immune response to SARS-CoV-2. The samples were drawn from the first 160 participants of the ongoing ImmuneRACE study and from over 950 subjects provided by 6 global collaborators. Where available, HLA class I and class II types were obtained from metadata supplied by the sample provider rather than from assay-based typing. The sample metadata nearly always contained a de-identified subject ID, COVID-19 status, age in years and sex.

TCRbeta CDR3 regions were amplified from genomic DNA using the immunoSEQ Assay, a bias-controlled multiplex PCR. As for how the authors treated the data: Within the assay, amplification of reference gene primers was used to estimate how many nucleated cells each sample contained. To quantify the absolute abundance of each unique TCRbeta CDR3 rearrangement, sequence reads were collapsed and filtered. Productive Simpson clonality was computed per sample as the square root of Simpson's diversity index over productive rearrangements. TCRdb obtained this table from immuneACCESS and retained in-frame rearrangements with V and J assigned. These tables miss some clones; where compared with another copy, unresolved V genes account for less than half of the shortfall, and the remainder is unexplained. V and J calls and clone size are copied from that table; D and trimming were computed from the DNA. This sample has about 220,000 clones in its table, and approximately 86% of those were observed once. Of the sample, around 3.5% is held by the ten largest clones.

For this clone: This receptor's antigen is unknown. No much larger clone is present one base from it, and per-base qualities are unavailable.

Taken from the germline V gene (reference sequence), the CDR1 and CDR2 loops are LGHDT and YNNKEL. From cysteine to phenylalanine, the CDR3 is 14 amino acids long. CDR3 DNA only is kept here, 42 bases in frame from base 1. Trimming costs V 0 bases and J 7 bases, and their ends lie 10 bases apart. Each collaborating institution followed its own protocols to collect whole blood in K2EDTA tubes. For TCRbeta analysis, collaborators shipped samples in one of three forms: frozen whole blood, isolated PBMCs, or DNA extracted from either of those sample types. Summary of the overall study and its limitations: The quantity of clinical and demographic metadata differed by source and by participant and was supplied without curation.

This receptor was obtained from a woman of 80 years or more with acute or convalescent COVID-19. Material for sequencing was peripheral blood. The receptor chain draws on TRBV3-1 (or the pseudogene TRBV3-2) and TRBJ1-5; the D gene is unclear. The CDR3 protein sequence reads: CASSQDLANQPQHF. Here is the DNA: TGTGCCAGCAGCCAAGACCTAGCCAACCAGCCCCAGCATTTT.